The 24 T cell receptor beta chains below were found in one sample sequenced in a study of human T cells and chemical hapten exposure. Time point reported: patch test 3, about 24 weeks after DPC sensitization. Treatment of the sample: therapeutic diphenylcyclopropenone sensitization with weekly scalp DPC. In TCRdb, the RACE reads were re-called with MiXCR into one record per CDR3 protein. This sample has about 190,000 distinct CDR3 sequences, with around 25% found just once. The specimen comprised whole blood, sampled in connection with sensitization to the hapten diphenylcyclopropenone (DPC). Every receptor here comes from a woman aged 40-49 years with alopecia areata. Some clones in this sample may be carry-over from other donors' samples.

The rearrangement uses TRBV27 and TRBJ2-1, with 7 bases fitting TRBD1. From germline, CDR1 is MNHEY and CDR2 SMNVEV (reference sequence). This CDR3 comprises 16 residues. Trimming cost V 6 bases and J 0 bases; bases outside gene matches: 8. Here the CDR3 reads CASRLQGLDSYNEQFF. Written as DNA, the CDR3 is TGTGCCAGCAGACTACAGGGGCTCGACTCCTACAATGAGCAGTTCTTC.

This clonotype was counted only a few times. The V call is TRBV7-9, the J call TRBJ2-1, with TRBD2 as a possible D gene (5 bases). Trimming took 5 bases from V and 5 from J, leaving 13 bases between them. The CDR3 is 14 amino acids. Per germline, CDR1 SEHNR and CDR2 FQNEAQ (reference sequence). The CDR3 here is CASSPGFGHNEQFF. The CDR3 nucleotides read TGTGCCAGCAGCCCGGGGTTCGGCCACAATGAGCAGTTCTTC.

The J gene is TRBJ1-5, the V gene TRBV6-5; D unclear. Per germline, CDR1 MNHEY and CDR2 SVGAGI. The CDR3 contains 12 residues. The V end was cut by 6 bases, the J end by 7 bases, with 10 bases between. The CDR3 DNA sequence: TGTGCCAGCAGGGCCCCCAGCCAGCCCCAGCATTTT. It codes for CASRAPSQPQHF.

A few counts support this clonotype. This sequence joins TRBV7-2 and TRBJ1-1; the D is unclear. The CDR3 is made up of 13 amino acids. The ends were cut back, 4 bases at V and 1 base at J, with 7 bases in the middle. Per the germline V gene, CDR1 is SGHTA and CDR2 is FQGNSA. The CDR3 sequence is CASSSYGNTEAFF. The CDR3 DNA follows: TGTGCCAGCAGCTCCTACGGGAACACTGAAGCTTTCTTT.

This clonotype has a handful of counts. The chain links TRBV10-3 to TRBJ2-3; 7 bases agree with TRBD1. V trimming: 8 bases; J trimming: 1 base; junction bases outside the gene matches: 3. Germline V gene sequence: CDR1 ENHRY, CDR2 SYGVKD. This CDR3 has 13 amino acids. CDR3 loop: CAIGTVGTDTQYF. In nucleotides, the CDR3 is TGTGCCATCGGGACAGTTGGCACAGATACGCAGTATTTT.

This clonotype came up a few times. This chain links TRBV28 with TRBJ1-2; D ambiguous. The CDR3 length is 12 residues. Per the germline V gene, CDR1 is MDHEN and CDR2 is SYDVKM. Trimming shortened V by 3 bases and J by 4 bases, and 6 bases separated the two germline ends. CDR3 nucleotide sequence: TGTGCCAGCAGTTTGTCGGGCTATGGCTACACCTTC. It is translated as CASSLSGYGYTF.

The chain carries TRBV6-2 or TRBV6-3 and TRBJ1-5; 7 bases are shared with TRBD1. Trimming removed 6 bases from V and 7 bases from J; junction bases left unmatched: 6. From germline, CDR1 is MNHEY and CDR2 SVGEGT. The CDR3 totals 13 residues. DNA for the CDR3: TGTGCCAGCAGGCTGACAGGGTTGCAGCCCCAGCATTTT. The encoded protein is CASRLTGLQPQHF.

This clonotype occurred a few times. This chain connects TRBV29-1 to TRBJ2-1; 9 bases are a match to TRBD2. Germline CDR1 and CDR2: SQVTM and ANQGSEA. The CDR3 runs to 15 residues. Trimming took 4 bases from V and 7 from J; bases not matched to a gene: 11. CDR3 amino acids: CSVALSGSSWNEQFF. The CDR3 DNA follows: TGCAGCGTTGCTCTTAGCGGGAGTTCATGGAATGAGCAGTTCTTC.

This clonotype was detected a few times. The chain carries TRBV10-3 and TRBJ2-1; the D gene is possibly TRBD2 (6 bases). Germline V lookup: CDR1 ENHRY, CDR2 SYGVKD. The length of the CDR3 is 13 residues. Trimming stripped 4 bases from V and 6 bases from J, with 10 bases between. This CDR3 is CAISGGTFNEQFF. The CDR3 coding sequence is TGTGCCATCAGTGGGGGGACTTTCAATGAGCAGTTCTTC.

The V call is TRBV25-1, the J call TRBJ1-3, with D tentatively TRBD1 (5 bases). This CDR3 region has 14 residues. Germline V gives CDR1 MGHDK, CDR2 SYGVNS. Trimming removed 8 bases at V and 0 bases at J, with 11 bases between. Written as DNA, the CDR3 is TGTGCCAGCGGACAATCGAACTCTGGAAACACCATATATTTT. Protein: CASGQSNSGNTIYF.

The chain joins TRBV6-2 or TRBV6-3 to TRBJ2-2, with 10 bases aligning to TRBD2. This CDR3 comprises 16 residues. Germline V gives CDR1 MNHEY, CDR2 SVGEGT. The V gene end was trimmed by 6 bases and the J gene end by 7 bases; junction bases not matched to a gene: 11. CDR3 sequence reads: CASRLTSGRAGGELFF. DNA of the CDR3: TGTGCCAGCAGACTAACCAGCGGGAGGGCCGGCGGGGAGCTGTTTTTT.

This clonotype occurred a few times. The chain links TRBV11-2 to TRBJ1-1, with a tentative D call TRBD1 (5 bases). The germline gives CDR1 SGHAT, CDR2 FQNNGV. The V end was cut by 5 bases, the J end by 2 bases, with 18 bases between. The CDR3 loop spans 16 amino acids. The CDR3 loop reads CASSPLKGRLNTEAFF. DNA of the CDR3: TGTGCCAGCAGCCCCCTGAAGGGGCGGCTCAACACTGAAGCTTTCTTT.

For this clonotype: Its ends do not fully match the called genes, so a read error is possible. The chain recombines TRBV7-3 with TRBJ2-2; D is ambiguous. The CDR3 totals 15 residues. Germline V lookup: CDR1 SGHTA, CDR2 FQGTGA. The chain's CDR3 is CVSSPTPGQVAELFF. The CDR3 DNA reads TGTGTCAGCAGCCCAACCCCCGGGCAGGTGGCGGAGCTGTTTTTT.

This clonotype was seen only a few times. The chain joins TRBV20-1 to TRBJ2-3, with a possible D match to TRBD2 (6 bases). Trimming removed 6 bases at V and 0 bases at J, with 16 bases between. The CDR3 consists of 15 residues. CDR1 and CDR2 (germline): DFQATT, SNEGSKA (reference sequence). The CDR3 nucleotides read TGCAGTGCCCCCCCGGGAGATCATAGCACAGATACGCAGTATTTT. This gives the protein CSAPPGDHSTDTQYF.

The genes are TRBV29-1 and TRBJ2-1, with TRBD2 matching 7 bases. The trim removed 0 bases at V and 7 bases at J, leaving 3 bases unmatched. The length of the CDR3 is 13 residues. The germline gives CDR1 SQVTM, CDR2 ANQGSEA. DNA of the CDR3: TGCAGCGTTGAAGAATGGCGGGAGAATGAGCAGTTCTTC. Its translation is CSVEEWRENEQFF.

This clonotype was detected a few times. The V call is TRBV4-2, the J call TRBJ2-6; 9 positions agree with TRBD2. CDR3 size: 19 residues. V trimming: 1 base; J trimming: 2 bases; junction bases outside the gene matches: 9. Germline values: CDR1 LGHNA, CDR2 YNFKEQ. CDR3 loop: CASSQVVAREGPGANVLTF. CDR3 in DNA: TGTGCCAGCAGCCAAGTCGTGGCGCGGGAGGGACCTGGGGCCAACGTCCTGACTTTC.

V gene TRBV4-3 combines with J gene TRBJ1-1, with a tentative D call TRBD1 (6 bases). Between the trimmed V and J ends, which lost 1 base and 4 bases, there was a span of 19 bases. Germline V gene data show CDR1 as LGHNA and CDR2 as YSLEER. CDR3 length: 17 amino acids. The CDR3 protein is CASSQGTEVGMITEAFF. DNA of the CDR3: TGCGCCAGCAGCCAAGGGACAGAAGTGGGAATGATCACTGAAGCTTTCTTT.

This clonotype was seen more than once but under ten times. The CDR3 spells CASSLAGTGGSTGELFF. The CDR3 nucleotides are TGTGCCAGCAGCCTCGCCGGGACAGGGGGCAGCACCGGGGAGCTGTTTTTT. The rearrangement joins TRBV7-9 to TRBJ2-2; 12 bases fit TRBD1. This CDR3 is built from 17 residues. V was pared by 5 bases and J by 4 bases, with 8 bases of the junction left unmatched. CDR1 is SEHNR, CDR2 FQNEAQ, per germline (reference sequence). Together with reference TRBV7-9 and TRBJ2-2, the CDR3 gives the full variable domain: DTGVSQNPRHKITKRGQNVTFRCDPISEHNRLYWYRQTLGQGPEFLTYFQNEAQLEKSRLLSDRFSAERPKGSFSTLEIQRTEQGDSAMYLCASSLAGTGGSTGELFFGEGSRLTVL.

The CDR3 here is CSAKGQPTSNEQFF. The CDR3 coding sequence is TGCAGTGCTAAAGGACAGCCTACAAGCAATGAGCAGTTCTTC. The chain uses TRBV20-1 and TRBJ2-1; a weak D match, TRBD1 (6 bases). Trimming left V 4 bases short and J 6 bases short, with 16 bases between. The CDR3 length is 14 residues. Germline V lookup: CDR1 DFQATT, CDR2 SNEGSKA (reference sequence).

The rearrangement joins TRBV9 to TRBJ2-7; D is perhaps TRBD2 (6 bases). The germline V gene encodes CDR1 SGDLS and CDR2 YYNGEE. The CDR3 covers 15 residues. Trimming pared 2 bases from V and 3 bases from J, leaving 15 bases between. This CDR3 is CASSVDPSDDYEQYF. Here the CDR3 DNA reads TGTGCCAGCAGCGTCGACCCTAGCGACGACTACGAGCAGTACTTC.

The chain employs TRBV7-3 and TRBJ1-6, with D unclear. The V end lost 0 bases, the J end lost 10 bases, and 7 bases lay between the germline ends. Germline CDR1 and CDR2: SGHTA and FQGTGA. The CDR3 is 13 residues long. Written as DNA, the CDR3 is TGTGCCAGCAGCTTAACCGGAGGATCACCCCTCCACTTT. This gives the protein CASSLTGGSPLHF.

V gene TRBV20-1 combines with J gene TRBJ2-3, with 8 nucleotides matching TRBD1. The length of the CDR3 is 12 residues. J lost 6 bases, V lost 7 bases, and 6 bases had no gene match. Germline V gene sequence: CDR1 DFQATT, CDR2 SNEGSKA (reference sequence). This chain's CDR3 is CSVARGLDTQYF. DNA for the CDR3: TGCAGTGTAGCCAGGGGGCTGGATACGCAGTATTTT.

V is TRBV20-1 and J is TRBJ1-5; D is unclear. The length of the CDR3 is 16 residues. The V gene lost 0 bases and the J gene lost 4 bases, with 16 bases spanning the gap. Germline CDR1 and CDR2: DFQATT and SNEGSKA (reference sequence). DNA for the CDR3: TGCAGTGCTAGAGAAACTCTCCGGGCAGTAAATCAGCCCCAGCATTTT. It encodes CSARETLRAVNQPQHF.

This clonotype was observed a handful of times. The J gene is TRBJ2-3, the V gene TRBV10-2; 11 bases fit TRBD2. The CDR3 covers 14 residues. V shed 6 bases, J shed 12 bases, and the junction held 11 bases outside the gene matches. CDR1 and CDR2 (germline): WSHSY, SAAADI. The CDR3 DNA follows: TGCGCCAGCAGCGTAGCGGGAGGGCCGGATGGCCAGTATTTT. This sequence encodes CASSVAGGPDGQYF.